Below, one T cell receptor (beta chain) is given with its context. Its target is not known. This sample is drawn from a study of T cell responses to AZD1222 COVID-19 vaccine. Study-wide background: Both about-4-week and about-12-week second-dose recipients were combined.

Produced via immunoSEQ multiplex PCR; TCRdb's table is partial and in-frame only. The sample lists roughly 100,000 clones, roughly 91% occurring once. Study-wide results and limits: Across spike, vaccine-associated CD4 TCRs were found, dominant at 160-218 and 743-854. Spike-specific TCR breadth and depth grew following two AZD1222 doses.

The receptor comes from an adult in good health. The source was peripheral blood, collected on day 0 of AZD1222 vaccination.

The CDR3 DNA follows: TGTGCCAGCAGTCCTGACACCTCATACGAGCAGTACTTC. Amino acids: CASSPDTSYEQYF. V and J are TRBV28 and TRBJ2-7; D not certain. Trimming shortened V by 5 bases and J by 4 bases, and 12 bases separated the two germline ends. CDR3 length equals 13 residues. Per germline, CDR1 MDHEN and CDR2 SYDVKM.